This record looks at one TCR beta chain sequence and its context. This clonotype came up many times. Its cognate antigen has yet to be identified. Base quality data are lacking; no much larger clone is found one base away. To prepare the library, RACE was applied. Sequencer: NextSeq 500. During library preparation, unique molecular identifiers were attached to individual cDNA molecules so that TCRs could be counted in a quantitative, reproducible way. The study's processing was this. Samples had a median of roughly 98,000 TCRs, with a range from 23,224 to 690,600. V, J and CDR3 annotation of the TCR reads was carried out using the Decombinator software suite. For the PS versus PT1 abundance plots, all samples were subsampled to the same number of TCRs (28,000). Expanded TCRs were defined as absent before sensitization and observed at least eight times at the 2-week time point. The public reads were quality trimmed at Q25 with fastp and then assembled into clones with MiXCR by TCRdb, keeping productive beta chains. Under each unique CDR3 protein, matching rows form one entry showing the most common genes and DNA. These V and J calls rely on TCRdb rather than the paper's analysis. The sample table shows some 93,000 distinct CDR3 sequences, and about 8.7% are seen once. The top ten clonotypes cover about 3.1% of the sample.

The time point label, read with the paper, signifies: healthy volunteer bleed at 2 weeks. Total RNA was extracted from unfractionated whole blood that had been collected in Tempus Blood RNA tubes. About 5 healthy volunteers were used as TCR sequencing controls and were bled at day 0, 2 weeks and 6 weeks. This specimen comes from a study of human T cells and chemical hapten exposure (dated by TCRdb to the early 2020s). For context, the study as a whole: Libraries were combined into a pool for sequencing, and differences in TCR yield between samples came mainly from small differences in library volumes within the pool. The study tracked peripheral blood TCR repertoire changes in vivo during primary and secondary sensitization to the hapten diphenylcyclopropenone (DPC) in alopecia patients. For every blood RNA sample, sequencing covered both the TCR alpha and TCR beta chains. What the work shows at the level of the full study, not this receptor alone: Repeated subsampling changed both the strength of the expansion versus patch-test correlation and the threshold at which that correlation became significant. No change with DPC sensitization was found in the number of TCRs above 1 in 1000 frequency, and no evidence of global repertoire structure alterations was found.

The CDR3, from cysteine to phenylalanine, totals 14 residues. Only the CDR3 DNA stays, 42 bases, in frame from base 1. Trimming at the junction amounts to 10 bases on V and 2 bases on J, and the germline ends lie 16 bases apart. The germline V gene yields SNHLY for CDR1 and FYNNEI for CDR2. This sequence originates from a female donor in good health. Some clones in this sample may be carry-over from other donors' samples. Sequenced: whole blood. This chain joins TRBV2 to TRBJ2-3, with no D gene named confidently. At the DNA level, the sequence is TGTGCCACGCAGACATCGGATGTCACAGATACGCAGTATTTT. It codes for CATQTSDVTDTQYF.